This T cell receptor (beta chain) came from a study of human T cells and chemical hapten exposure. Study background: There were per-sample TCR yield variations, arising mainly from small pooled library volume differences.

Trimming stripped 0 bases from V and 8 bases from J, with 9 bases between. Germline lookup yields CDR1 SGHNT and CDR2 YENEEA. This CDR3 has 13 amino acids. The study used a library that attached unique molecular identifiers to individual cDNA molecules. One entry per CDR3 protein, called by TCRdb with MiXCR from the RACE reads. The top ten clones hold about 10% of a sample with 30,000 to 40,000 distinct CDR3 sequences, roughly 6.4% of them seen once. Noted time point: patch test 1, 2 weeks after DPC sensitization. Treatment here: therapeutic diphenylcyclopropenone sensitization with weekly scalp DPC. The template was total RNA from unfractionated whole blood.

The rearrangement joins TRBV11-3 to TRBJ2-3, with D hard to call. The receptor was isolated from a woman younger than 45 with alopecia areata. Some clones in this sample may be carry-over from other donors' samples. The starting material was whole blood, obtained in connection with sensitization to the hapten diphenylcyclopropenone (DPC). CDR3 region: CASSLDSTGTQYF. DNA for the CDR3: TGTGCCAGCAGCTTAGATTCAACCGGTACGCAGTATTTT.